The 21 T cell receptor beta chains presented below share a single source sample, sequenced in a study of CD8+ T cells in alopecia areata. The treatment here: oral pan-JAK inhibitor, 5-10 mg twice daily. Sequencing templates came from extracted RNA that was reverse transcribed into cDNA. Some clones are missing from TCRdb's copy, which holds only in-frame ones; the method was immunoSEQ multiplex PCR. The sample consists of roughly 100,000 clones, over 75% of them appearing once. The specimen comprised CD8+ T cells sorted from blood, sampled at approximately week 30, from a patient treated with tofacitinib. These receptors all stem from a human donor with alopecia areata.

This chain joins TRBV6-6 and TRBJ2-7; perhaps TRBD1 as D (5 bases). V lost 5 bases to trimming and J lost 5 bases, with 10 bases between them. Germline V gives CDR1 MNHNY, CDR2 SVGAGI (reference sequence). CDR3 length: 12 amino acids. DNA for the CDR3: TGTGCCAGCAGTCCAGGGTCTCACGAGCAGTACTTC. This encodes CASSPGSHEQYF.

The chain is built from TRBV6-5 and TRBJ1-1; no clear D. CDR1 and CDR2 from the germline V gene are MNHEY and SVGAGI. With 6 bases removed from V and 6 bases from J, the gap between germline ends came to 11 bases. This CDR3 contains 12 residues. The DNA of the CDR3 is TGTGCCAGCAGCCCGACGGGAGCTGAAGCTTTCTTT. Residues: CASSPTGAEAFF.

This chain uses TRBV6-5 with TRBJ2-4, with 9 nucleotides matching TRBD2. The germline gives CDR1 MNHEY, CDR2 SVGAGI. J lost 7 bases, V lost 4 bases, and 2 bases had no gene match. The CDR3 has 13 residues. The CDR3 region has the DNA TGTGCCAGCAGTTCGAGCGGGAGGAACATTCAGTACTTC. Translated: CASSSSGRNIQYF.

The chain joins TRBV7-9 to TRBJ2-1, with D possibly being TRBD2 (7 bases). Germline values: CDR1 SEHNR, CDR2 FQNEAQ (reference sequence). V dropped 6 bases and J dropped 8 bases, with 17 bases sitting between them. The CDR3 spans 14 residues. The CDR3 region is CASRSAGEGDEQFF. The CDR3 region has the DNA TGTGCCAGCAGGTCGGCAGGGGAGGGCGATGAGCAGTTCTTC. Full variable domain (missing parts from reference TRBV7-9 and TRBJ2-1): DTGVSQNPRHKITKRGQNVTFRCDPISEHNRLYWYRQTLGQGPEFLTYFQNEAQLEKSRLLSDRFSAERPKGSFSTLEIQRTEQGDSAMYLCASRSAGEGDEQFFGPGTRLTVL.

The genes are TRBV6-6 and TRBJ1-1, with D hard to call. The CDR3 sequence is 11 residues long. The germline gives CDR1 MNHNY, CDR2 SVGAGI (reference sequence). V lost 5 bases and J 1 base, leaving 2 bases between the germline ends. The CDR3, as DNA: TGTGCCAGCAGTACGAACACTGAAGCTTTCTTT. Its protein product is CASSTNTEAFF.

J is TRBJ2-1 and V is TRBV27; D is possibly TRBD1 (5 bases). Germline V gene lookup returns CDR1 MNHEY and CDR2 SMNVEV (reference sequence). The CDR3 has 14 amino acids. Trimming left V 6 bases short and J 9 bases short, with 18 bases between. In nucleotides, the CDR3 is TGTGCCAGCAGGGACACCATAGCCGGGTTTGAGCAGTTCTTC. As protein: CASRDTIAGFEQFF.

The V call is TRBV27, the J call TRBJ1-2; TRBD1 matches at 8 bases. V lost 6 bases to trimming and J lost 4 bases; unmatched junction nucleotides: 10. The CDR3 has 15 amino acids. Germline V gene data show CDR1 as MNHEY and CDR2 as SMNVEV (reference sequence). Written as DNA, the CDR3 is TGTGCCAGCAGCTCTTTCTTCACAGGGGGCTATGGCTACACCTTC. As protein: CASSSFFTGGYGYTF.

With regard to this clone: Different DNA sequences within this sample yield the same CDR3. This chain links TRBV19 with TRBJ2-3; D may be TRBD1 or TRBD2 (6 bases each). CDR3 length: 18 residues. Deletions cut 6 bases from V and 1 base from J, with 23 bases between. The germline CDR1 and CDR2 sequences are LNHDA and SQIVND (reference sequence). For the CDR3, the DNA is TGTGCCAGTAGCCTAGGGGGACCGCAGTCTAGCGGCACAGATACGCAGTATTTT. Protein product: CASSLGGPQSSGTDTQYF.

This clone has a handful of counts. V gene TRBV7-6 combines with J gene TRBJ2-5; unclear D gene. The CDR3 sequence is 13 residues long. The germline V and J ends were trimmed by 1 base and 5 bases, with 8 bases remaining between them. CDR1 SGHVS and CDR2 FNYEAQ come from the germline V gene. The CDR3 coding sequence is TGTGCCAGCAGCTTAGGGGAATTCGAGACCCAGTACTTC. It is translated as CASSLGEFETQYF.

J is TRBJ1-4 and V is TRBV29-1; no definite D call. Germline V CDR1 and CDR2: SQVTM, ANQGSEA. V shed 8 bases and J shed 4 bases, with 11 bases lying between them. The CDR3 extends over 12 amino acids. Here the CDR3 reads CSFVGDNEKLFF. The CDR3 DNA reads TGCAGCTTCGTTGGGGATAATGAAAAACTGTTTTTT. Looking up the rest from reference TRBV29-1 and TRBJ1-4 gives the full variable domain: SAVISQKPSRDICQRGTSLTIQCQVDSQVTMMFWYRQQPGQSLTLIATANQGSEATYESGFVIDKFPISRPNLTFSTLTVSNMSPEDSSIYLCSFVGDNEKLFFGSGTQLSVL.

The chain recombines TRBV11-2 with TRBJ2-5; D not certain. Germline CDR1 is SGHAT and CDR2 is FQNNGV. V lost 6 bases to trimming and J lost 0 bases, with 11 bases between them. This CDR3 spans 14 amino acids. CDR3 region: CASSLDGYQETQYF. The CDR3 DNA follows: TGTGCCAGCAGTCTTGACGGCTACCAAGAGACCCAGTACTTC.

CDR3 DNA sequence: TGTGCCAGCCCGCTCTACGAGCAGTACTTC. This codes for CASPLYEQYF. The chain links TRBV6-5 to TRBJ2-7, with unresolved D. Germline V gene sequence: CDR1 MNHEY, CDR2 SVGAGI. Between the trimmed V and J ends, which lost 8 bases and 3 bases, there was a span of 5 bases. The CDR3 is made up of 10 amino acids.

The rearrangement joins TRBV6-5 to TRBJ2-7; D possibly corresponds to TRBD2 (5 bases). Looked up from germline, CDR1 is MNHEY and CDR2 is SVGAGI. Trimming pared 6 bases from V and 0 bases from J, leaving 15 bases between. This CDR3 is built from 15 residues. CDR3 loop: CASSPDLAGSYEQYF. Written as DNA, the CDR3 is TGTGCCAGCAGCCCCGACTTGGCGGGCTCCTACGAGCAGTACTTC.

CDR3: CASSEAGTGDYGYTF. In DNA form, the CDR3 reads TGTGCCAGCAGCGAAGCCGGGACAGGGGACTATGGCTACACCTTC. V gene TRBV11-2 combines with J gene TRBJ1-2; TRBD1 agrees at 10 bases. V was pared by 5 bases and J by 3 bases, with 6 bases of the junction left unmatched. The CDR3 loop spans 15 amino acids. The germline gives CDR1 SGHAT, CDR2 FQNNGV.

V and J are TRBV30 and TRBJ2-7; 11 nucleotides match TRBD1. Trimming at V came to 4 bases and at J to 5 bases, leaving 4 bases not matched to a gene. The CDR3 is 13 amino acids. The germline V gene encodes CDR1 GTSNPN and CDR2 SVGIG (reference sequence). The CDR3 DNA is TGTGCCTGGACGGACAGGGGGCCCGACGAGCAGTACTTC. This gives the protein CAWTDRGPDEQYF. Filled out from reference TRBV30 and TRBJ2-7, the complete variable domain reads SQTIHQWPATLVQPVGSPLSLECTVEGTSNPNLYWYRQAAGRGLQLLFYSVGIGQISSEVPQNLSASRPQDRQFILSSKKLLLSDSGFYLCAWTDRGPDEQYFGPGTRLTVT.

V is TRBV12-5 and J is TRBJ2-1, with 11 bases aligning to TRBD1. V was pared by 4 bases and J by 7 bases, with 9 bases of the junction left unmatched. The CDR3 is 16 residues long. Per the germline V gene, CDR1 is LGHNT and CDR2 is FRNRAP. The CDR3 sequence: CASGSIGGQGENEQFF. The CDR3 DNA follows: TGTGCTAGTGGTTCCATTGGGGGACAGGGGGAGAATGAGCAGTTCTTC.

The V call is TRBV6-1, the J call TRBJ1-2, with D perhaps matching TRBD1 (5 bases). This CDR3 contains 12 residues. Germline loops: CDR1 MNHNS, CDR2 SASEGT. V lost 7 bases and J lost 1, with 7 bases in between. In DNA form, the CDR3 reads TGTGCCAGCACAGGGCATAACTATGGCTACACCTTC. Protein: CASTGHNYGYTF.

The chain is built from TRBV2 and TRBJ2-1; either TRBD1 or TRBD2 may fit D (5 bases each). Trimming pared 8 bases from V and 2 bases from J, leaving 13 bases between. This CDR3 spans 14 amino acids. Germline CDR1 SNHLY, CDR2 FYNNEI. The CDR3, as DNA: TGTGCCAGCCCCCGAGGGGTGACCTACAATGAGCAGTTCTTC. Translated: CASPRGVTYNEQFF.

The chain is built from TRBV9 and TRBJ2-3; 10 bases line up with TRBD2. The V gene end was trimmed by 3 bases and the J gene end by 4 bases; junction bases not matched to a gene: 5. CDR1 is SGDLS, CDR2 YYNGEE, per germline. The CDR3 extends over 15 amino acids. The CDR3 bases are TGTGCCAGCAGCGCTGCTAGCGGGAGTGCAGATACGCAGTATTTT. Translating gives CASSAASGSADTQYF.

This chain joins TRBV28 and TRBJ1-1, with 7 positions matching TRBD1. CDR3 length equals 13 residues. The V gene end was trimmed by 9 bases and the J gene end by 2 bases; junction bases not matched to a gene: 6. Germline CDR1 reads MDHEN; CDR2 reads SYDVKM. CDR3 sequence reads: CASGGTDNTEAFF. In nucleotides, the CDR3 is TGTGCCAGTGGGGGGACAGACAACACTGAAGCTTTCTTT.

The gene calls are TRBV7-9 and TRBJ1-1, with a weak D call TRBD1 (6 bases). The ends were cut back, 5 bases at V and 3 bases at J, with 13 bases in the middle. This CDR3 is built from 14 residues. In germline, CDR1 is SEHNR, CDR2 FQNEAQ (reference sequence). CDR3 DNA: TGTGCCAGCAGCAAAGAAGACAGGTACACTGAAGCTTTCTTT. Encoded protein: CASSKEDRYTEAFF.